This section outlines one T cell receptor (beta chain) sequence together with its context. There are many counts of this clonotype. Its binding antigen is unknown. No base-level quality is on record; no much larger clone is a single base apart. The library was produced with multiplex PCR. TCRdb names Illumina HiSeq 4000 as the instrument used. TCR beta libraries were built with iRepertoire HTBI primers and Arm-PCR amplification of CDR3 regions. Gel purification was performed on PCR products prior to sequencing. The paper's data handling went like this. Gene usage analysis of CDR3 amino acid clonotypes relied on the 60 or so TRBV and 15 or so TRBJ segments identified across samples. Filtered high-quality paired reads were merged into contigs using COPE and FqMerger. Contigs were aligned with BLAST to IMGT TRBV, TRBD and TRBJ reference genes, and CDR3 was defined per IMGT. Any clonotype with a frequency above 0.1% was counted as a highly expanded clone. Shannon entropy was used to measure repertoire diversity, and the Gini coefficient was used to measure V-J evenness. Clonotypes shared by more than one individual were considered public. The raw public data were reprocessed by TCRdb itself: fastp quality trimming at Q25, MiXCR clonotype calling, in-frame beta chains only. Rows are unified per CDR3 protein, each entry keeping the most common DNA and genes. The V and J calls, along with clone size, are taken from TCRdb and not from the paper's own processing. This sample lists fewer than 350,000 distinct CDR3 sequences; 15% to 20% were detected once. Clones ranked in the top ten supply about 36% of the sample.

The sample is drawn from a study of regulatory T cells in long-lasting Graves disease (dated by TCRdb to about 2021). Notes on the research overall: Patients with newly diagnosed Graves' disease had been on antithyroid drugs for under 3 months. Peripheral blood TCR sequencing and RNA sequencing compared persistent Graves' disease patients with newly diagnosed Graves' disease patients. The study was registered as a clinical trial and conducted in China. TCR sequencing covered around 13 persistent and roughly 20 newly diagnosed Graves' disease patients, 33 samples in total. The paper's findings and limits, for the study overall: Persistent disease showed preferential use of TRBV28, TRBJ1-2 and TRBJ2-5, whereas newly diagnosed disease favored TRBV20-1 and TRBJ2-1. Sequencing and analysis were limited to the TCR beta chain. Because the primary lesion, thyroid tissue, could not be accessed, the study looked at peripheral blood alone. Compared with newly diagnosed patients, persistent Graves' disease patients had lower TCR Shannon entropy and fewer highly expanded clones, which suggests clonal expansion. The small sample size was acknowledged by the authors as a limitation that may reduce accuracy. A larger number of public clonotypes was shared among persistent patients (approximately 2,600) than among newly diagnosed patients (around 870).

Sample time point, as interpreted from the label and publication: newly diagnosed GD, antithyroid drugs for less than 3 months. For both TCR sequencing and RNA sequencing, RNA was extracted from PBMCs in TRIzol. The diagnosis of Graves' disease followed American Thyroid Association guidelines. The patients came from an endocrinology department in Xi'an, China. From each patient, approximately 10 milliliters of peripheral blood was collected into an EDTA anticoagulant tube. PBMCs were isolated by Ficoll Paque Plus density gradient separation without further T cell sorting. An Agilent 2100 Bioanalyzer and agarose gel were used to check RNA quality, and a NanoDrop 2000 was used to measure RNA concentration. CDR1 SNHLY and CDR2 FYNNEI were looked up in the germline V gene. A distance of 15 bases separates the germline ends of V and J, which lose 8 bases and 1 base respectively. There are 14 amino acids in the CDR3, from cysteine to phenylalanine inclusive. Here the CDR3 DNA is all that survives: 42 bases in frame from base 1.

The receptor was derived from a female donor with Graves disease. The rearrangement combines TRBV2 with TRBJ2-7; tentative D gene TRBD2, with 5 bases matching. The sequencing here drew on peripheral blood mononuclear cells (PBMCs), taken at new diagnosis, from a patient treated with antithyroid drugs. In nucleotide form, the sequence is TGTGCCAGCGAGGCTTTAAGCGGTTCCTACGAGCAGTACTTC. It codes for CASEALSGSYEQYF.